This TCR beta chain appears in the sequencing data of a study of technical replicates of blood from several donors (dated by TCRdb to between 2016 and 2019). The protocol used for the library was the immunoSEQ multiplex PCR assay. The clones in this table, taken by TCRdb from immuneACCESS, are in-frame only. Not every clone is retained; where verified, under half of the shortfall comes from an unresolved V gene, and the cause of the rest is unknown. The sample table lists tens of thousands of clones, about nine tenths of them with a count of one. The ten most abundant clones make up 0.41% of the sample. With regard to this clone: Its antigen has not been determined. There are no base qualities to consult, and no much larger clone falls within one base.

Source material: T cells isolated from PBMCs. The receptor comes from a human donor in good health.

Here the CDR3 is given as CASRPGQWSYEQYF. The DNA sequence reads TGTGCCAGCAGACCGGGACAGTGGTCCTACGAGCAGTACTTC. This chain joins TRBV2 to TRBJ2-7, with 7 bases matching TRBD1. The junction shows trimming of 6 bases on V and 1 base on J, and the gene matches do not reach 6 bases of it. For CDR1 and CDR2, the germline V gene lists SNHLY and FYNNEI. From its cysteine to its phenylalanine, the CDR3 spans 14 amino acids. CDR3 DNA is the only sequence kept; it has 42 bases, read in frame from the first base.